The clone carrying this TCR beta chain has more than one count but fewer than ten. Its specificity is unknown. The source of the sample is a study of blood T cells in healthy people across ages. The use of a sample-barcoded 5' primer and a J-beta primer mix characterized a second PCR of roughly 6 to 11 cycles. One entry per CDR3 protein results from TCRdb running MiXCR on the 5' RACE reads. The sample has approximately 1.5 million distinct CDR3 sequences, under 55% seen once. Isolating PBMCs gave at least 6.5 million of these cells per sample. Study-wide points: The study found more naive CD4+ cells and higher diversity in long-lived than aged donors.

Sequenced sample: blood. This sequence originates from a woman aged 18-29 years in good health.

CDR3 in amino acids: CASSPEASGVSVGEQYF. CDR3 sequence (DNA): TGTGCCAGCAGCCCGGAAGCTAGCGGGGTCTCGGTGGGTGAGCAGTACTTC. J is TRBJ2-7 and V is TRBV5-4; 9 bases fit TRBD2. V lost 4 bases and J lost 7; bases outside the gene matches: 18. The CDR3 contains 17 residues. Germline V gene data show CDR1 as SGHNT and CDR2 as YYREEE (reference sequence). Using reference TRBV5-4 and TRBJ2-7 for the parts outside the CDR3, the full variable domain is ETGVTQSPTHLIKTRGQQVTLRCSSQSGHNTVSWYQQALGQGPQFIFQYYREEENGRGNFPPRFSGLQFPNYSSELNVNALELDDSALYLCASSPEASGVSVGEQYFGPGTRLTVT.